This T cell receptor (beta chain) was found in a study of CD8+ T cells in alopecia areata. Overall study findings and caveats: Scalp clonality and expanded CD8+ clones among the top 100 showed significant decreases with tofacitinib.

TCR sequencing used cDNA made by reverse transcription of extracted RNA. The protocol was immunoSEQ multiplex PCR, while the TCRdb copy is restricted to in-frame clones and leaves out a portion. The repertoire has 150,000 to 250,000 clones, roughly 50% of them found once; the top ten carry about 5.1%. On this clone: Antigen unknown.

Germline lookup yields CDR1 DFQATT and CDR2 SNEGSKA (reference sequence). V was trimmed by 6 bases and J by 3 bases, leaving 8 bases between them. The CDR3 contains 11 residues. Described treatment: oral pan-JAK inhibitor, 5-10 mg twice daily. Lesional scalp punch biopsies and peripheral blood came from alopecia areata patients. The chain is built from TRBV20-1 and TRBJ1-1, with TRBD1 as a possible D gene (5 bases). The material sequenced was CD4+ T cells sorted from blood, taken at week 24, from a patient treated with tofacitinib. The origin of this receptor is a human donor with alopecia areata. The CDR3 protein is CSAPGYTEAFF. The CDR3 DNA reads TGCAGTGCCCCAGGGTACACTGAAGCTTTCTTT.